The 8 T cell receptor beta chains given below trace back to one sample, sequenced in a study of blood T cell repertoires in COVID-19. Profiling relied on immunoSEQ multiplex PCR, and the TCRdb table lists in-frame clones only, not all of them. The profile shows 150,000 or so clones, roughly 80% of them singletons. Sequencing was performed on PBMCs or T cells enriched from blood (not recorded which). Receptors were obtained from a man aged 45-60 years who had recovered from COVID-19.

J is TRBJ1-2 and V is TRBV28; D gene unclear. The V end lost 6 bases, the J end lost 8 bases, and 16 bases lay between the germline ends. Germline V CDR1 and CDR2: MDHEN, SYDVKM. The CDR3 extends over 13 amino acids. The CDR3 nucleotides are TGTGCCAGCAGGGTCACTAAAAACCGGGGCTACACCTTC. Translation: CASRVTKNRGYTF.

V gene TRBV7-2 combines with J gene TRBJ2-5, with 9 bases aligning to TRBD2. After removal of 4 bases from V and 2 bases from J, the junction contained 8 bases not matched to a gene. Germline V gene lookup returns CDR1 SGHTA and CDR2 FQGNSA. This CDR3 has 16 amino acids. The CDR3 sequence is CASSSLPAGGQETQYF. CDR3 nucleotides: TGTGCCAGCAGCTCGCTTCCAGCGGGGGGTCAAGAGACCCAGTACTTC.

V and J are TRBV2 and TRBJ1-5, with 7 bases lining up with TRBD1. Germline CDR1 and CDR2: SNHLY and FYNNEI. The ends lost 10 bases at V and 1 base at J; junction bases unmatched: 7. The CDR3 runs to 14 residues. CDR3 DNA: TGTGCCACCCAGACAGGGAAAAGCAATCAGCCCCAGCATTTT. Amino acids: CATQTGKSNQPQHF.

The chain uses TRBV6-6 and TRBJ2-5, with D unclear. This CDR3 has 12 residues. Deletions cut 3 bases from V and 3 bases from J, with 5 bases between. Germline-derived CDR1 and CDR2 are MNHNY and SVGAGI (reference sequence). In DNA, the CDR3 is TGTGCCAGCAGTTATGCGAAAGAGACCCAGTACTTC. This encodes CASSYAKETQYF.

This clone showed up just a few times. The V gene is TRBV9, the J gene TRBJ2-5, with TRBD1 matching 10 bases. Per germline, CDR1 SGDLS and CDR2 YYNGEE. J was trimmed by 6 bases and V by 0 bases; bases with no gene match: 8. This CDR3 has 16 residues. The CDR3 reads CASSVAPGTGVQTQYF. As DNA, the CDR3 is TGTGCCAGCAGCGTAGCTCCCGGGACAGGGGTCCAGACCCAGTACTTC.

This chain joins TRBV4-3 and TRBJ1-1, with D possibly matching TRBD1 (5 bases). The CDR3 consists of 15 residues. Trimming removed 0 bases at V and 6 bases at J, with 14 bases between. From germline, CDR1 is LGHNA and CDR2 YSLEER. DNA for the CDR3: TGCGCCAGCAGCCAAGATCGGGGACTAAACTCTGAAGCTTTCTTT. It codes for CASSQDRGLNSEAFF.

V usage is TRBV27 and J usage is TRBJ1-6; TRBD1 matches 8 bases. The CDR3 runs 15 residues. CDR1 is MNHEY and CDR2 is SMNVEV in the germline V gene (reference sequence). The ends lost 6 bases at V and 2 bases at J; junction bases unmatched: 3. This chain's CDR3 is CASSPTGAYNSPLHF. The CDR3 DNA sequence: TGTGCCAGCAGCCCGACAGGGGCCTATAATTCACCCCTCCACTTT.

This chain joins TRBV9 and TRBJ2-5; 8 bases agree with TRBD1. The CDR3 totals 16 residues. Unmatched junction bases numbered 11, after V lost 3 bases and J lost 4 bases. Germline CDR1 reads SGDLS; CDR2 reads YYNGEE. The CDR3 DNA sequence: TGTGCCAGCAGCGCCTATTCCGGACAGGGAAGAGAGACCCAGTACTTC. Its protein product is CASSAYSGQGRETQYF.